The rows below give T cell receptor beta chains drawn from one sample of a study of cytomegalovirus exposure and HLA in healthy donors. Sequencing used immunoSEQ multiplex PCR; TCRdb keeps in-frame clones, though not all of them. The data show 200,000 to 250,000 clones, with approximately 80% seen just once and 1.1% to 1.5% held by the top ten. What was sequenced was PBMCs. The source is a girl aged 5 to 17 in good health and CMV-seronegative. Both conserved end residues are part of each CDR3. The D gene is left open where the match is weak. For some rows the clone size is stated as once, few or many, or as a class when expanded; others skip it.

d_call	v_call	j_call	clone_size	cdr3_nt	cdr3_aa
.	TRBV4-1	TRBJ2-6	.	TGCGCCAGCAGCCCGGAATACAGGGAGGGCTCTGGGGCCAACGTCCTGACTTTC	CASSPEYREGSGANVLTF
.	TRBV4-3	TRBJ1-2	.	TGCGCCAGCAGCCAAGAGTGGCTCGGCGGGGCTTATGGCTACACCTTC	CASSQEWLGGAYGYTF
TRBD1	TRBV7-9	TRBJ2-7	.	TGTGCCAGCAGCTCTAGACAGGGCCCCTACGAGCAGTACTTC	CASSSRQGPYEQYF
.	TRBV5-1	TRBJ1-4	few	TGCGCCAGCAGCCTCGAGGGGGGGCTGGAAGAAAAACTGTTTTTT	CASSLEGGLEEKLFF
.	TRBV29-1	TRBJ1-1	few	TGCAGCGCGGGTCTTAATCTGGTGAACACTGAAGCTTTCTTT	CSAGLNLVNTEAFF
.	TRBV28	TRBJ2-4	.	TGTGCCAGCAGTTTGATCCAGAACACGGCCAAAAACATTCAGTACTTC	CASSLIQNTAKNIQYF
TRBD1	TRBV15	TRBJ2-7	.	TGTGCCGTCCGCCCGACAGGGATCGACTCCTACGAGCAGTACTTC	CAVRPTGIDSYEQYF
.	TRBV6-6	TRBJ2-2	.	TGTGCCAGCACCCCTAACCCAGGGTTCATGGTCGGGGAGCTGTTTTTT	CASTPNPGFMVGELFF
TRBD1	TRBV7-2	TRBJ1-6	.	TGTGCCAGCACCGGCGGGACAGGGGTTTCCTATAATTCACCCCTCCACTTT	CASTGGTGVSYNSPLHF
.	TRBV7-3	TRBJ2-1	.	TGTGCCAGCAGCGTGGGGCGAAACAATGAGCAGTTCTTC	CASSVGRNNEQFF
TRBD1	TRBV27	TRBJ1-2	.	TGTGCCAGCAGTTTATACAGGGGCTATGGCTACACCTTC	CASSLYRGYGYTF
.	TRBV27	TRBJ1-2	.	TGTGCCAGCAGTCTGACAGGAGTCGGGGACTATGGCTACACCTTC	CASSLTGVGDYGYTF
TRBD1	TRBV7-7	TRBJ2-7	.	TGTGCCAGCAGCTCGCCCGGGACAGGAACCTACGAGCAGTACTTC	CASSSPGTGTYEQYF
.	TRBV28	TRBJ2-2	once	TGTGCCAGCACCCCTTGGGGAGGTACCGGGGAGCTGTTTTTT	CASTPWGGTGELFF
.	TRBV27	TRBJ2-7	.	TGTGCCAGCAGTATCAACGGGATAACCTACGAGCAGTACTTC	CASSINGITYEQYF
TRBD1	TRBV6-1	TRBJ1-2	.	TGTGCCAGCAGTTGGGACAGAGAGTATGGCTACACCTTC	CASSWDREYGYTF
.	TRBV19	TRBJ1-1	.	TGTGCCACCCAGTACAACACTGAAGCTTTCTTT	CATQYNTEAFF
TRBD1	TRBV5-1	TRBJ2-5	.	TGCGCCAGCGGACGGGACAGTAGCCAAGAGACCCAGTACTTC	CASGRDSSQETQYF
TRBD1	TRBV2	TRBJ1-6	.	TGTGCCAGCACCGACCCGACAGGGGGCGTTACTTATTCACCCCTCCACTTT	CASTDPTGGVTYSPLHF
TRBD1	TRBV28	TRBJ1-5	.	TGTGCCAGCCATGCCCGGGACAGGTACAATCAGCCCCAGCATTTT	CASHARDRYNQPQHF
.	TRBV6-1	TRBJ1-6	.	TGTGCCAGTCACTGGGGGCCTAGCGGGAATTCACCCCTCCACTTT	CASHWGPSGNSPLHF
TRBD1	TRBV7-3	TRBJ2-2	.	TGTGCCAGCAGCGGGACAGGCGAAGGTGGGGAGCTGTTTTTT	CASSGTGEGGELFF
.	TRBV18	TRBJ1-1	few	TGTGCCAGCTCACCTAGACTAACTGAAGCTTTCTTT	CASSPRLTEAFF
.	TRBV2	TRBJ1-3	.	TGTGCCAGCCTCACCGAGTCTGGAAACACCATATATTTT	CASLTESGNTIYF
TRBD2	TRBV9	TRBJ2-5	.	TGTGCCAGCAGCGTAGCAGCTGGGGGACTAGCGGGGGGGCCGGAGACCCAGTACTTC	CASSVAAGGLAGGPETQYF
TRBD2	TRBV19	TRBJ2-1	.	TGTGCCAGTAGGAGGGGGACTAGCGGATTCTACAATGAGCAGTTCTTC	CASRRGTSGFYNEQFF
.	TRBV6-1	TRBJ1-3	once	TGTGCCAGCAGTGAAGCACAGGGAAGGGCATCTGGAAACACCATATATTTT	CASSEAQGRASGNTIYF
.	TRBV5-1	TRBJ2-5	.	TGCGCCAGCTCCAAGGATACTAGAGGAGAGACCCAGTACTTC	CASSKDTRGETQYF
TRBD1	TRBV5-1	TRBJ2-1	.	TGCGCCAGCAGCAAAGGACAGGGTGGTAATGAGCAGTTCTTC	CASSKGQGGNEQFF
TRBD1	TRBV9	TRBJ1-1	.	TGTGCCAGCAGCGCCCAACAGGGGATTGTCACTGAAGCTTTCTTT	CASSAQQGIVTEAFF
TRBD1	TRBV7-2	TRBJ1-1	.	TGTGCCAGCAGCTTAGCGGGACAGACTGAAGCTTTCTTT	CASSLAGQTEAFF
TRBD1	TRBV30	TRBJ1-2	.	TGTGCCTGGAGTGCCGGGGACAGGGGAAATGGCTACACCTTC	CAWSAGDRGNGYTF
.	TRBV5-1	TRBJ2-2	once	TGCGCCAGCAGGCGAGGACACAACACCGGGGAGCTGTTTTTT	CASRRGHNTGELFF
.	TRBV7-2	TRBJ1-2	.	TGTGCCAGCAGCCCAGGTGCGGGTGTTCGTCCCTATGGCTACACCTTC	CASSPGAGVRPYGYTF
TRBD2	TRBV9	TRBJ2-3	.	TGTGCCAGCAGCGTAGGCGGGAGCGTAACAGATACGCAGTATTTT	CASSVGGSVTDTQYF
.	TRBV7-8	TRBJ2-7	.	TGTGCCAGCAGCTTAGTTTTGGACAGCCTCTACGAGCAGTACTTC	CASSLVLDSLYEQYF
TRBD2	TRBV9	TRBJ2-1	.	TGTGCCAGCAGCCCGAGCGGGGGGGCATACAATGAGCAGTTCTTC	CASSPSGGAYNEQFF